The 7 T cell receptor beta chains below come from one sample, sequenced in a study of T cells after posttransplantation cyclophosphamide. Assay: immunoSEQ multiplex PCR; the TCRdb copy retains only in-frame clones and omits some. The profile covers 66,000 or so clones, with 90% to 95% appearing a single time and about 3% taken by the ten largest. The source material was PBMCs. These receptors all stem from a woman aged 25 to 39 in good health and a related stem cell transplant donor.

This chain joins TRBV2 and TRBJ1-2, with D tentatively TRBD1 (5 bases). The ends were cut back, 6 bases at V and 7 bases at J, with 21 bases in the middle. The germline gives CDR1 SNHLY, CDR2 FYNNEI. The CDR3 is 15 amino acids. The CDR3 region is CASRANMGRVVGYTF. The CDR3 DNA reads TGTGCCAGCAGGGCGAATATGGGCAGGGTCGTTGGCTACACCTTC.

The CDR3 DNA is TGTGCCAGCAGCGTCCAGGGGACGAAACCCGGGGAGCTGTTTTTT. Translating it yields CASSVQGTKPGELFF. The chain links TRBV4-2 to TRBJ2-2; D may be TRBD1 (6 bases). From germline, CDR1 is LGHNA and CDR2 YNFKEQ. The ends were cut back, 5 bases at V and 6 bases at J, with 16 bases in the middle. The CDR3 has 15 residues.

This chain connects TRBV28 to TRBJ1-5; D is uncertain. Germline values: CDR1 MDHEN, CDR2 SYDVKM. The CDR3 has 8 residues. Trimming stripped 10 bases from V and 9 bases from J, with 4 bases between. The CDR3 is CATSPQHF. The CDR3 region has the DNA TGTGCCACCTCGCCCCAGCATTTT.

In this sample, this clone turned up a few times. The CDR3: CASSATQGASDGYTF. DNA for the CDR3: TGTGCCAGCAGTGCCACACAGGGGGCTAGCGATGGCTACACCTTC. V usage is TRBV6-1 and J usage is TRBJ1-2; 9 bases are shared with TRBD1. The CDR3 has 15 amino acids. Trimming at V came to 4 bases and at J to 6 bases, leaving 9 bases not matched to a gene. Per the germline V gene, CDR1 is MNHNS and CDR2 is SASEGT.

J is TRBJ1-6 and V is TRBV13; D not certain. This CDR3 has 14 amino acids. Germline values: CDR1 PRHDT, CDR2 FYEKMQ (reference sequence). Trimming stripped 7 bases from V and 10 bases from J, with 17 bases between. The CDR3 nucleotides are TGTGCCAGCAACTCCCGGGTCGTAGGATCACCCCTCCACTTT. This sequence encodes CASNSRVVGSPLHF.

The chain links TRBV7-8 to TRBJ2-5, with a weak D call TRBD1 (5 bases). Germline loops: CDR1 SGHVS, CDR2 FQNEAQ. CDR3 length: 14 residues. The ends were cut back, 1 base at V and 0 bases at J, with 6 bases in the middle. CDR3 region: CASSLVGDQETQYF. CDR3 DNA sequence: TGTGCCAGCAGCTTAGTAGGGGACCAAGAGACCCAGTACTTC. Together with reference TRBV7-8 and TRBJ2-5, the CDR3 gives the full variable domain: GAGVSQSPRYKVAKRGQDVALRCDPISGHVSLFWYQQALGQGPEFLTYFQNEAQLDKSGLPSDRFFAERPEGSVSTLKIQRTQQEDSAVYLCASSLVGDQETQYFGPGTRLLVL.

The chain couples TRBV11-2 to TRBJ2-1, with D perhaps TRBD1 or TRBD2 (6 bases each). From germline, CDR1 is SGHAT and CDR2 FQNNGV. Trimming cost V 8 bases and J 7 bases, with 15 bases left between them. The CDR3 length is 13 residues. CDR3 amino acids: CASRGGTLNEQFF. The CDR3 DNA sequence: TGTGCCAGCCGTGGGGGGACATTGAATGAGCAGTTCTTC.